The present TCR beta chain was sequenced within a study of cytomegalovirus exposure and HLA in healthy donors. In regard to this clone: The target antigen is unknown. One end of the junction fails to match germline, which may point to a read error.

General study results and limits: Some segments of the V type, notably TRBV6-2 and TRBV6-3, were excluded as indistinguishable.

Primers for the PCR totalled 60 Vbeta and 13 Jbeta. Per the original data handling: In a later analysis, of about 80 million unique beta chains, about 10 million appeared in at least two donors. TCRdb's table, derived via immunoSEQ multiplex PCR, lists solely in-frame clones and lacks some. That table supplies the V and J calls and clone size; D and trimming were determined from the DNA. The sample lists about 55,000 clones; about 84% were seen once. This CDR3 contains 15 residues. Germline CDR1 SSHAT, CDR2 FNYEAQ (reference sequence). Each donor was nominally healthy when sampled (though unrecorded immune exposures were likely).

This TCR derives from a man aged 25 to 40 in good health and CMV-seronegative. This rearrangement joins TRBV7-7 to TRBJ1-1; D might be TRBD1 (6 bases). Sequenced sample: PBMCs. This CDR3 reads CASSLVGQINTEAFF. The CDR3 DNA is TGTGCTAGCAGCTTAGTGGGACAAATAAACACTGAAGCTTTCTTT. The entire variable domain, with the rest obtained from reference TRBV7-7 and TRBJ1-1, is as follows: GAGVSQSPRYKVTKRGQDVTLRCDPISSHATLYWYQQALGQGPEFLTYFNYEAQPDKSGLPSDRFSAERPEGSISTLTIQRTEQRDSAMYRCASSLVGQINTEAFFGQGTRLTVV.